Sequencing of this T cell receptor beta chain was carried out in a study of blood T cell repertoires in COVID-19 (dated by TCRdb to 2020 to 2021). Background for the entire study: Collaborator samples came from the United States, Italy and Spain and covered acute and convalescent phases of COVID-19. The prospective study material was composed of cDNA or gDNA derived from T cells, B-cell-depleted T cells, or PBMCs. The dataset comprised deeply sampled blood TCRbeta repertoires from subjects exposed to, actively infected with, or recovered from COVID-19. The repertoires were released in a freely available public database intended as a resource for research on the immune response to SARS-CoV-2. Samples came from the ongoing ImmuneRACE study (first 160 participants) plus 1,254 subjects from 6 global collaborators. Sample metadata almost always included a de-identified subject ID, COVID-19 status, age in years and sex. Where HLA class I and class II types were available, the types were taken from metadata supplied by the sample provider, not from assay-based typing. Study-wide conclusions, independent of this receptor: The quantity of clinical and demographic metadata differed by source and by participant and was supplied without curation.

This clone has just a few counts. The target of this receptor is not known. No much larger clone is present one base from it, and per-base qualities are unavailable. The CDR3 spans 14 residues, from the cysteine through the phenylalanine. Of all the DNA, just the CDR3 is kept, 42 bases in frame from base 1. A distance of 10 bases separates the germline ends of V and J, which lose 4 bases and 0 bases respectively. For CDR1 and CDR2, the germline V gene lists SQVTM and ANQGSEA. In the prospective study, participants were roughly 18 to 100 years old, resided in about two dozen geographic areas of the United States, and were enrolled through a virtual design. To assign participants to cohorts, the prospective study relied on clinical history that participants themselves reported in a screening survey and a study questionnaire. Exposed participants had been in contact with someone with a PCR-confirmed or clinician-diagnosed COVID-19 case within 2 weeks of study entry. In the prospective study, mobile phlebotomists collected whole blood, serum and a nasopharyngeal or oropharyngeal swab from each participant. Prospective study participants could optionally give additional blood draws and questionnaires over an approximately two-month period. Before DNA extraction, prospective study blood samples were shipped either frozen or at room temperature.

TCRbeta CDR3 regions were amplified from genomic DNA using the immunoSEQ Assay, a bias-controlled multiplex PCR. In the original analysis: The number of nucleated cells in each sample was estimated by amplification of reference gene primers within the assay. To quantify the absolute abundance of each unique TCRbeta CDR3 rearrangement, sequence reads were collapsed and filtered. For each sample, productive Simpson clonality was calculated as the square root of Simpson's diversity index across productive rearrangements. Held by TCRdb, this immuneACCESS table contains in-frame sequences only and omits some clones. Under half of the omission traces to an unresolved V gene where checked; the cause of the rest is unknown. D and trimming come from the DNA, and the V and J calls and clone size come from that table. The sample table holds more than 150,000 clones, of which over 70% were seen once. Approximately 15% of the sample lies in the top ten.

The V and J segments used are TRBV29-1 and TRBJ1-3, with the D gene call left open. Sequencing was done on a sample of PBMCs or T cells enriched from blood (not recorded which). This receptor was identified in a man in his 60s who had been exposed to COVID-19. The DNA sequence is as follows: TGCAGCGTTGGAAGAGGGAACTCTGGAAACACCATATATTTT. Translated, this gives CSVGRGNSGNTIYF.